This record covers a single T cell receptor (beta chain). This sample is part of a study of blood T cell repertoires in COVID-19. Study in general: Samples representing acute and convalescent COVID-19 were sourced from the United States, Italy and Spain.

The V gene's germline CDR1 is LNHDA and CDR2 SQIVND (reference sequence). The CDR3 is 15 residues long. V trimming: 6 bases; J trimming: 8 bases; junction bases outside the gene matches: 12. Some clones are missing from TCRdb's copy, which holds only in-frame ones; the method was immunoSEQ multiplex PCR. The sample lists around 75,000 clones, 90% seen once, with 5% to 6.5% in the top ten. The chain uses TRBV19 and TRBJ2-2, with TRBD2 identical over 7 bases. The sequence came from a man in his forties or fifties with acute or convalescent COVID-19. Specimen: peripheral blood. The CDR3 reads CASRKVAGDQGELFF. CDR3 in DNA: TGTGCCAGTAGGAAGGTGGCGGGGGATCAGGGGGAGCTGTTTTTT.